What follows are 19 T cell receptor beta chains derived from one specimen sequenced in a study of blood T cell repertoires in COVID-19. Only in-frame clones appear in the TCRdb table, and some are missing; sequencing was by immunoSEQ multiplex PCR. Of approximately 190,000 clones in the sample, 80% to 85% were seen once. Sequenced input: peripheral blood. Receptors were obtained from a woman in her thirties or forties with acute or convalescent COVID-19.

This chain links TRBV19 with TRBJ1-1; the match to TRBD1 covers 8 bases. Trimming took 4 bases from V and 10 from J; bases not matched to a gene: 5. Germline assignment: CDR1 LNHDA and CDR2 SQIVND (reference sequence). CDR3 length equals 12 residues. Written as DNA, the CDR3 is TGTGCCAGTAGTACCCTTACAGGGGGAGCTTTCTTT. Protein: CASSTLTGGAFF.

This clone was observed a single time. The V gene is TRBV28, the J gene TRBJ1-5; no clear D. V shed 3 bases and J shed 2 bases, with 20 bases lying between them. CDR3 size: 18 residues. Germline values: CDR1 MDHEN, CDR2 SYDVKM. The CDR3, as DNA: TGTGCCAGCAGTTTCGGTTCCATATTTCGAGAGGGCAATCAGCCCCAGCATTTT. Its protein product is CASSFGSIFREGNQPQHF.

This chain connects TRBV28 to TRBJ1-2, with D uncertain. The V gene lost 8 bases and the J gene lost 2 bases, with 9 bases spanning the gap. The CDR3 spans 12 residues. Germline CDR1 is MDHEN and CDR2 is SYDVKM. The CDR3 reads CASVTGNYGYTF. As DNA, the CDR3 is TGTGCCAGCGTAACGGGGAACTATGGCTACACCTTC.

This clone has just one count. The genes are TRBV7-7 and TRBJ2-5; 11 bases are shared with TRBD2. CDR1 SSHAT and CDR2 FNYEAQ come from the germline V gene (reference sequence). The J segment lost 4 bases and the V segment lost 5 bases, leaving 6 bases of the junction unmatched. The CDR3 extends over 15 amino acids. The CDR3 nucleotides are TGTGCCAGCAGCAAAGGGACTAGCGGCGTAGAGACCCAGTACTTC. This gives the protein CASSKGTSGVETQYF.

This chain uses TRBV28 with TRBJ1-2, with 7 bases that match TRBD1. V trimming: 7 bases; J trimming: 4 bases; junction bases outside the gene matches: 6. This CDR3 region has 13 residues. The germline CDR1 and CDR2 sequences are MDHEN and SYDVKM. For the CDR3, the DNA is TGTGCCAGCACCCCGACAGGGCTCTATGGCTACACCTTC. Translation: CASTPTGLYGYTF.

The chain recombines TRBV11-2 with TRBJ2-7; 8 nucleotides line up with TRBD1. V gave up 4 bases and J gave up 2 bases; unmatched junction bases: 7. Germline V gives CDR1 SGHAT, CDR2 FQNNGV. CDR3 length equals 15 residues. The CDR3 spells CASSWEGQGPYEQYF. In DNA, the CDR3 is TGTGCCAGCAGCTGGGAAGGACAGGGCCCCTACGAGCAGTACTTC.

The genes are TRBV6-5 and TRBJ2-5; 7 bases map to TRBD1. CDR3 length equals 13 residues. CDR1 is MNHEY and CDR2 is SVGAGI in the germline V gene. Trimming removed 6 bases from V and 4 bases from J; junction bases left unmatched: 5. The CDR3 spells CASSIRDRETQYF. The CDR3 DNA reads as TGTGCCAGCAGCATCCGGGACAGAGAGACCCAGTACTTC.

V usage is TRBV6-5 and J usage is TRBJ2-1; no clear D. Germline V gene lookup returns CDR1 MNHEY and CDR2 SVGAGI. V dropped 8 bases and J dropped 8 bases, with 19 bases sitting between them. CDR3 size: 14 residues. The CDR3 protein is CASSVLRVGDEQFF. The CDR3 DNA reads TGTGCCAGCTCCGTTCTACGGGTTGGCGATGAGCAGTTCTTC.

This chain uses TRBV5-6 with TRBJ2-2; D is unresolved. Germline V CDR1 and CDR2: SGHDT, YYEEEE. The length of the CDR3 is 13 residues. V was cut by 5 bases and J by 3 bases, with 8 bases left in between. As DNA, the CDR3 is TGTGCCAGCAGTAGAGAAGACACCGGGGAGCTGTTTTTT. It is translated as CASSREDTGELFF.

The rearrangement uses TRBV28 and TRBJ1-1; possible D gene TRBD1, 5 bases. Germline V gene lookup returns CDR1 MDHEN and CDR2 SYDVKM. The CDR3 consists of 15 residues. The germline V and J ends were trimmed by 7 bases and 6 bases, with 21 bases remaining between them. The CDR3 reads CASTPSYAGRPEAFF. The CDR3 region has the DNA TGTGCCAGCACCCCCAGTTACGCAGGGAGGCCTGAAGCTTTCTTT.

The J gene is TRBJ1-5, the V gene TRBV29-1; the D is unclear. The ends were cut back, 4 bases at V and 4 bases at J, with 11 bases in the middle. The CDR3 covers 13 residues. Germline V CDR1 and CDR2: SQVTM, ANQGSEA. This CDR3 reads CSVADGNNQPQHF. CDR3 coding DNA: TGCAGCGTTGCAGATGGCAATAATCAGCCCCAGCATTTT.

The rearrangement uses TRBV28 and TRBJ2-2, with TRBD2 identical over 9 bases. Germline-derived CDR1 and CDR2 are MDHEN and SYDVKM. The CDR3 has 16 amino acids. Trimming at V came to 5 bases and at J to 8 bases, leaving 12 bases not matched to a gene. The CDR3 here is CASSPSPAGGSGELFF. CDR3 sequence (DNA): TGTGCCAGCAGTCCCTCGCCAGCGGGGGGATCGGGGGAGCTGTTTTTT.

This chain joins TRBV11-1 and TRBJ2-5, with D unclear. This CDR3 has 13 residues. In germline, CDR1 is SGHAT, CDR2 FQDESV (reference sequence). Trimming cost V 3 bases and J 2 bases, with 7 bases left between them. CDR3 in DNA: TGTGCCAGCAGCTTGTCCAGTCAAGAGACCCAGTACTTC. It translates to CASSLSSQETQYF.

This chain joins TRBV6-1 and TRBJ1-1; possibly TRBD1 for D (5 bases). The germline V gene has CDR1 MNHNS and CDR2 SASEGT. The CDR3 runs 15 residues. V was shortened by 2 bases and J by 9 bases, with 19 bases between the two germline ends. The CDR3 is CASSESLKGDSQAFF. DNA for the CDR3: TGTGCCAGCAGTGAAAGTCTTAAAGGAGACAGCCAAGCTTTCTTT.

DNA for the CDR3: TGCAGCGTTGACCTACCCGGAGGGGGCTACACCTTC. Amino acids: CSVDLPGGGYTF. The chain combines TRBV29-1 with TRBJ1-2, with D unresolved. This CDR3 comprises 12 residues. Germline CDR1 SQVTM, CDR2 ANQGSEA. V lost 3 bases and J 8 bases, leaving 13 bases between the germline ends.

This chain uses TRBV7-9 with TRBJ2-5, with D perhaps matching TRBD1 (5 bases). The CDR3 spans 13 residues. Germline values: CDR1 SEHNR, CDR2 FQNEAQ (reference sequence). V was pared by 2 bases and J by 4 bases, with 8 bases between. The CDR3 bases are TGTGCCAGCAGCTTAACAGGTTTAGAGACCCAGTACTTC. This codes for CASSLTGLETQYF.

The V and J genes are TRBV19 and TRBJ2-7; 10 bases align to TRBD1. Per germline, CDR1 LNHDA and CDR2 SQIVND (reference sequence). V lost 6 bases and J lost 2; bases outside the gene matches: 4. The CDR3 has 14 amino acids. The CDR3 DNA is TGTGCCAGTAGAGAGACAGGGGGCACCTACGAGCAGTACTTC. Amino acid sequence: CASRETGGTYEQYF.

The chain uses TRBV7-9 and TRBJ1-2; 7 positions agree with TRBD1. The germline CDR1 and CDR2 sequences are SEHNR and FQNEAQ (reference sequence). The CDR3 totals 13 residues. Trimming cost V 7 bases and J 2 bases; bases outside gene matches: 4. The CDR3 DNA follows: TGTGCCAGCACAGGACAGGCCAACTATGGCTACACCTTC. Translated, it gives CASTGQANYGYTF.

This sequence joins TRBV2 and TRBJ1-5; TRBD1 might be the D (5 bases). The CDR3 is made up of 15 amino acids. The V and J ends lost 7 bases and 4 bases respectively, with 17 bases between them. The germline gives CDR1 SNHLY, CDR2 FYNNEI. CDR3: CASTTHGRGNQPQHF. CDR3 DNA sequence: TGTGCCAGCACCACCCATGGGAGGGGTAATCAGCCCCAGCATTTT.